These 19 T cell receptor beta chains originate from one sample sequenced in a study of CD8+ T cells in alopecia areata. Following extraction, RNA underwent reverse transcription to cDNA, which served as the sequencing template. Assay used: immunoSEQ multiplex PCR; TCRdb lists only in-frame clones, some missing. The table shows 110,000 to 150,000 clones, with about two thirds occurring only once. The sequenced material came from CD8+ T cells sorted from blood. Source of these receptors: a human donor in good health.

This clone was observed a handful of times. The chain combines TRBV29-1 with TRBJ1-2; no clear D gene. Germline CDR1 reads SQVTM; CDR2 reads ANQGSEA. Trimming stripped 0 bases from V and 7 bases from J, with 15 bases between. The CDR3 runs to 14 residues. For the CDR3, the DNA is TGCAGCGTTGAAGATGTTAGAAGAGATGGTGGCTACACCTTC. This translates into CSVEDVRRDGGYTF.

The V gene is TRBV29-1, the J gene TRBJ2-6; no clear D gene. The CDR3 spans 17 residues. Germline values: CDR1 SQVTM, CDR2 ANQGSEA. V was clipped by 1 base and J by 2 bases, with 15 bases between them. The CDR3 loop is CSVEVQERGTGANVLTF. CDR3 nucleotide sequence: TGCAGCGTTGAAGTCCAAGAAAGAGGCACTGGGGCCAACGTCCTGACTTTC.

This clone was seen only once. The chain employs TRBV28 and TRBJ2-5; D is perhaps TRBD1 (5 bases). V lost 6 bases to trimming and J lost 0 bases, with 14 bases between them. This CDR3 is built from 15 residues. CDR1 is MDHEN, CDR2 SYDVKM, per germline. This chain's CDR3 is CASSPIAGNQETQYF. The CDR3 region has the DNA TGTGCCAGCAGCCCAATAGCAGGGAACCAAGAGACCCAGTACTTC. Together with reference TRBV28 and TRBJ2-5, the CDR3 gives the full variable domain: DVKVTQSSRYLVKRTGEKVFLECVQDMDHENMFWYRQDPGLGLRLIYFSYDVKMKEKGDIPEGYSVSREKKERFSLILESASTNQTSMYLCASSPIAGNQETQYFGPGTRLLVL.

The chain couples TRBV28 to TRBJ2-2; TRBD2 aligns across 9 bases. CDR3 length equals 15 residues. Germline V gene sequence: CDR1 MDHEN, CDR2 SYDVKM. The J segment lost 8 bases and the V segment lost 6 bases, leaving 10 bases of the junction unmatched. The CDR3 bases are TGTGCCAGCAGACCTAGCGGGACCGATCCAGGGGAGCTGTTTTTT. Amino acids: CASRPSGTDPGELFF.

This clone was picked up a small number of times. The chain carries TRBV27 and TRBJ2-3; no definite D call. The CDR3 is 11 residues long. V gave up 6 bases and J gave up 2 bases, with 3 bases separating them. Germline CDR1 MNHEY, CDR2 SMNVEV (reference sequence). The CDR3 DNA reads TGTGCCAGCAGGATCACAGATACGCAGTATTTT. Translation gives CASRITDTQYF.

The gene calls are TRBV4-1 and TRBJ2-4; 7 bases map to TRBD1. The V segment lost 4 bases and the J segment 10 bases; nucleotides outside the gene matches: 10. The germline CDR1 and CDR2 sequences are MGHRA and YSYEKL. The length of the CDR3 is 14 residues. CDR3 amino acids: CASSLWTGAGIQYF. The DNA for the CDR3 is TGCGCCAGCAGCCTTTGGACAGGTGCAGGGATTCAGTACTTC.

The gene calls are TRBV29-1 and TRBJ2-1, with 14 bases lining up with TRBD2. After removal of 5 bases from V and 9 bases from J, the junction contained 6 bases not matched to a gene. The germline gives CDR1 SQVTM, CDR2 ANQGSEA. The CDR3 sequence is 14 residues long. CDR3 in DNA: TGCAGCGTTCACGGACTAGCGGGAGGCAGTGAGCAGTTCTTC. Residues: CSVHGLAGGSEQFF.

V and J are TRBV30 and TRBJ1-5; D unresolved. This CDR3 is built from 13 residues. Trimming stripped 2 bases from V and 4 bases from J, with 9 bases between. Germline V gives CDR1 GTSNPN, CDR2 SVGIG (reference sequence). The CDR3 bases are TGTGCCTGGAGTTCTCTCTTGAATCAGCCCCAGCATTTT. It specifies CAWSSLLNQPQHF.

V usage is TRBV4-1 and J usage is TRBJ2-5; D gene unclear. The germline V gene has CDR1 MGHRA and CDR2 YSYEKL. The CDR3 consists of 16 residues. Trimming removed 6 bases at V and 0 bases at J, with 17 bases between. Here the CDR3 reads CASRDRYGPDQETQYF. CDR3 nucleotides: TGCGCCAGCAGAGATCGATATGGGCCCGACCAAGAGACCCAGTACTTC.

J is TRBJ2-1 and V is TRBV27; D possibly matches TRBD1 or TRBD2 (5 bases each). Trimming cost V 8 bases and J 11 bases, with 7 bases left between them. CDR1 MNHEY and CDR2 SMNVEV come from the germline V gene (reference sequence). The CDR3 is made up of 9 amino acids. CDR3 protein: CASGGQQFF. CDR3 nucleotide sequence: TGTGCCAGCGGGGGACAGCAGTTCTTC.

V and J are TRBV9 and TRBJ2-7; D is ambiguous. The germline V gene encodes CDR1 SGDLS and CDR2 YYNGEE. The ends were cut back, 4 bases at V and 0 bases at J, with 14 bases in the middle. The CDR3 spans 15 residues. CDR3 amino acids: CASSPEPAASYEQYF. The DNA for the CDR3 is TGTGCCAGCAGCCCCGAGCCTGCGGCCTCCTACGAGCAGTACTTC. Filled out from reference TRBV9 and TRBJ2-7, the complete variable domain reads DSGVTQTPKHLITATGQRVTLRCSPRSGDLSVYWYQQSLDQGLQFLIQYYNGEERAKGNILERFSAQQFPDLHSELNLSSLELGDSALYFCASSPEPAASYEQYFGPGTRLTVT.

V usage is TRBV2 and J usage is TRBJ2-3; 8 bases fit TRBD1. Trimming took 6 bases from V and 3 from J; bases not matched to a gene: 8. CDR3 length: 15 amino acids. In germline, CDR1 is SNHLY, CDR2 FYNNEI. CDR3 in DNA: TGTGCCAGCAGCCCCGGGCAGGGGGCTACAGATACGCAGTATTTT. It encodes CASSPGQGATDTQYF. The whole variable domain, remainder taken from reference TRBV2 and TRBJ2-3, is EPEVTQTPSHQVTQMGQEVILRCVPISNHLYFYWYRQILGQKVEFLVSFYNNEISEKSEIFDDQFSVERPDGSNFTLKIRSTKLEDSAMYFCASSPGQGATDTQYFGPGTRLTVL.

The chain couples TRBV27 to TRBJ2-7; maybe TRBD1 (6 bases). Trimming cost V 9 bases and J 4 bases, with 19 bases left between them. The CDR3 is made up of 14 amino acids. CDR1 and CDR2 from the germline V gene are MNHEY and SMNVEV (reference sequence). CDR3 DNA sequence: TGTGCCAGTCGACCCGCGGACAGAGCATACGAGCAGTACTTC. Its protein is CASRPADRAYEQYF.

The gene calls are TRBV6-5 and TRBJ1-2, with a possible D match to TRBD1 (5 bases). The CDR3 length is 11 residues. From germline, CDR1 is MNHEY and CDR2 SVGAGI. V lost 2 bases, J lost 11 bases, and 9 bases lay in between. This CDR3 reads CASSYGGEYTF. DNA for the CDR3: TGTGCCAGCAGTTACGGGGGGGAGTACACCTTC.

This clone turned up a few times. V usage is TRBV29-1 and J usage is TRBJ2-3; tentative D call: TRBD1 (8 bases). V shed 7 bases and J shed 6 bases, with 20 bases lying between them. CDR1 and CDR2 from the germline V gene are SQVTM and ANQGSEA. The CDR3 contains 14 residues. CDR3 in DNA: TGCAGCGCCTACAGGGGGGGCCCTCGGGATACGCAGTATTTT. This codes for CSAYRGGPRDTQYF.

This chain uses TRBV29-1 with TRBJ1-2; TRBD1 matches at 7 bases. V was pared by 7 bases and J by 3 bases, with 8 bases of the junction left unmatched. This CDR3 region has 13 residues. Looked up from germline, CDR1 is SQVTM and CDR2 is ANQGSEA. Here the CDR3 DNA reads TGCAGCGCTCGAACCGGGACAGACTATGGCTACACCTTC. This encodes CSARTGTDYGYTF.

The gene calls are TRBV6-5 and TRBJ2-1, with D perhaps TRBD1 or TRBD2 (5 bases each). The V gene lost 0 bases and the J gene lost 9 bases, with 9 bases spanning the gap. This CDR3 has 13 amino acids. Germline V gene data show CDR1 as MNHEY and CDR2 as SVGAGI. The CDR3 nucleotides read TGTGCCAGCAGTTACTCTTCGGGACCTGAGCAGTTCTTC. Translation: CASSYSSGPEQFF.

The genes are TRBV9 and TRBJ2-1; 10 bases are a match to TRBD2. The V segment lost 0 bases and the J segment 10 bases; nucleotides outside the gene matches: 19. CDR1 SGDLS and CDR2 YYNGEE come from the germline V gene. This CDR3 region has 19 residues. CDR3 DNA sequence: TGTGCCAGCAGCGTAGGGACTAGCGGAGAGCGGCAGAAGAAAGGAGAGCAGTTCTTC. Translation: CASSVGTSGERQKKGEQFF.

The rearrangement joins TRBV30 to TRBJ1-1, with D unresolved. Germline lookup yields CDR1 GTSNPN and CDR2 SVGIG (reference sequence). CDR3 length equals 14 residues. Trimming cost V 2 bases and J 4 bases, with 14 bases left between them. CDR3 in amino acids: CAWSNGVESTEAFF. The DNA of the CDR3 is TGTGCCTGGAGTAATGGGGTCGAAAGCACTGAAGCTTTCTTT.